This T cell receptor (beta chain) is from a study of T cell responses to AZD1222 COVID-19 vaccine. Points from the study as a whole: Across the whole spike, CD4 TCRs peaked at regions 160-218 and 743-854. White British donors predominated, females outnumbered males, and clonal diversity was possibly underestimated. Repertoire sampling occurred only after the peak T cell response.

The CDR3 contains 13 residues. Germline assignment: CDR1 SGHDT and CDR2 YYEEEE. V was pared by 3 bases and J by 5 bases, with 1 base of the junction left unmatched. On this clone: The antigen remains undetermined.

Libraries were prepared by immunoSEQ multiplex PCR; TCRdb keeps only in-frame clonotypes and omits some of them. The data show about 110,000 clones, more than 75% seen once. The chain carries TRBV5-6 and TRBJ2-5; 10 bases line up with TRBD1. The receptor comes from an adult in good health. The specimen was peripheral blood, collected on day 0 of AZD1222 vaccination. The CDR3 loop is CASSWDRGETQYF. The CDR3 DNA sequence: TGTGCCAGCAGCTGGGACAGGGGCGAGACCCAGTACTTC. Filled out from reference TRBV5-6 and TRBJ2-5, the complete variable domain reads DAGVTQSPTHLIKTRGQQVTLRCSPKSGHDTVSWYQQALGQGPQFIFQYYEEEERQRGNFPDRFSGHQFPNYSSELNVNALLLGDSALYLCASSWDRGETQYFGPGTRLLVL.